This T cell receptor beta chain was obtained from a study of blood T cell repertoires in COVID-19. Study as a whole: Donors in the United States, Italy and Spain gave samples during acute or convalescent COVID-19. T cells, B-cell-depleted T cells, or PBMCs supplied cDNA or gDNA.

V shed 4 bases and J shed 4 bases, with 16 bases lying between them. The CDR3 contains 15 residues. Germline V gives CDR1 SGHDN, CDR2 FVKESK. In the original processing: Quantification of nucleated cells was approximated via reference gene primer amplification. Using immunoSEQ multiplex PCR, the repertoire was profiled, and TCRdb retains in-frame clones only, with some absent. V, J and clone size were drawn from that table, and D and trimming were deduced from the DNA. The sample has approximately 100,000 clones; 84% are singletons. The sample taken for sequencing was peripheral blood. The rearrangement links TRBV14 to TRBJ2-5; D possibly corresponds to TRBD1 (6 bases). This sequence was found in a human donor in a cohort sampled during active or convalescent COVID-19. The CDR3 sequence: CASSPRLGHVETQYF. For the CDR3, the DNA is TGTGCCAGCAGCCCTCGCCTGGGACACGTAGAGACCCAGTACTTC.